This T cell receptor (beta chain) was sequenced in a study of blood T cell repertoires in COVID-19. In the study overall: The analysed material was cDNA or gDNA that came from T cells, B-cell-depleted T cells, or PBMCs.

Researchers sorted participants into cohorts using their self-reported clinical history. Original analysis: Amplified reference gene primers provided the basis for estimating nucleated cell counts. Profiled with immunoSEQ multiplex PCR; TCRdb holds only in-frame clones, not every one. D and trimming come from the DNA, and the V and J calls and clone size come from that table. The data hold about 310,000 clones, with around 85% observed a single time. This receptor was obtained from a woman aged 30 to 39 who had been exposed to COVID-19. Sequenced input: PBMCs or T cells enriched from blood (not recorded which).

The CDR3 loop reads CASSPVGQGAKQPQHF. Here the CDR3 DNA reads TGTGCCAGCAGTCCAGTTGGACAGGGGGCCAAACAGCCCCAGCATTTT. This chain links TRBV28 with TRBJ1-5; the match to TRBD1 covers 11 bases. Germline V lookup: CDR1 MDHEN, CDR2 SYDVKM. V gave up 5 bases and J gave up 7 bases; unmatched junction bases: 10. This CDR3 contains 16 residues.